This T cell receptor beta chain comes out of a study of blood T cell repertoires in COVID-19. The wider study: The United States, Italy and Spain provided the acute and convalescent COVID-19 samples. In each case, the material was cDNA or gDNA derived from T cells, B-cell-depleted T cells, or PBMCs.

CDR3 length: 12 amino acids. V was shortened by 7 bases and J by 0 bases, with 6 bases between the two germline ends. Germline loops: CDR1 SNHLY, CDR2 FYNNEI. Per the authors' pipeline: Reference gene primer amplification gave nucleated cell count estimates. Sequencing was performed with immunoSEQ multiplex PCR; in TCRdb, only in-frame clones are kept and a portion is missing. The V and J calls and clone size are taken from that table; D and trimming were inferred from the DNA. Seen here are about 62,000 clones, roughly 84% observed once, and the top ten hold roughly 20%. The J gene is TRBJ1-1, the V gene TRBV2, with D hard to call. The sample was peripheral blood. This clonotype originated in a woman older than 75 with active or convalescent COVID-19. The CDR3 DNA sequence: TGTGCCAGCACACAGCTGAACACTGAAGCTTTCTTT. Protein sequence: CASTQLNTEAFF.